These 13 T cell receptor beta chains came from one sample sequenced in a study of shared clonotypes between healthy human individuals. The method was immunoSEQ multiplex PCR; TCRdb's version includes in-frame clones alone and lacks a portion of them. The sample has 450,000 to 500,000 clones, about 85% seen once. Sequenced: PBMCs. Receptor source: a woman in her 40s in good health. Some clones in this sample may be carry-over from other donors' samples.

The rearrangement joins TRBV29-1 to TRBJ2-3; 9 bases agree with TRBD2. The germline CDR1 and CDR2 sequences are SQVTM and ANQGSEA. The V gene end was trimmed by 5 bases and the J gene end by 6 bases; junction bases not matched to a gene: 9. This CDR3 region has 14 residues. CDR3 protein: CSVIGAGGGDTQYF. The CDR3 DNA follows: TGCAGCGTTATAGGAGCGGGAGGCGGTGATACGCAGTATTTT.

With respect to this clone: This may be a read error: a much more frequent sequence differs by one nucleotide. V and J are TRBV5-6 and TRBJ2-7, with D possibly TRBD2 on 6 matching bases. The CDR3 is 12 amino acids. V was trimmed by 3 bases and J by 2 bases, leaving 6 bases between them. Looked up from germline, CDR1 is SGHDT and CDR2 is YYEEEE. CDR3 amino acids: CASSWGAYEQYF. Written as DNA, the CDR3 is TGTGCCAGCAGCTGGGGGGCCTACGAGCAGTACTTC.

Of note for this clone: A far larger clone is one nucleotide away, so this likely arose from a read error. This sample includes further DNA sequences coding for the same CDR3. The chain uses TRBV29-1 and TRBJ2-7; 11 bases are a match to TRBD1. V lost 1 base and J lost 4; bases outside the gene matches: 3. Germline values: CDR1 SQVTM, CDR2 ANQGSEA. This CDR3 is 14 amino acids long. Here the CDR3 reads CSVEGDRGIYEQYF. The DNA of the CDR3 is TGCAGCGTTGAAGGGGACAGGGGGATATACGAGCAGTACTTC.

This sequence joins TRBV27 and TRBJ2-3; D is possibly TRBD1 (6 bases). V lost 4 bases and J 2 bases, leaving 10 bases between the germline ends. Germline V CDR1 and CDR2: MNHEY, SMNVEV (reference sequence). The CDR3 totals 14 residues. CDR3 in DNA: TGTGCCAGCAGTTATACAGGGCCCACAGATACGCAGTATTTT. It translates to CASSYTGPTDTQYF.

In the case of this clone: It is likely a read error: a sequence one base away is far more abundant. This rearrangement joins TRBV2 to TRBJ2-2; D remains unclear. The CDR3 sequence is 14 residues long. V lost 8 bases and J 0 bases, leaving 10 bases between the germline ends. Germline V gene lookup returns CDR1 SNHLY and CDR2 FYNNEI. CDR3 in DNA: TGTGCCAGCGCTGGCAGCGCGAACACCGGGGAGCTGTTTTTT. Residues: CASAGSANTGELFF.

The rearrangement joins TRBV27 to TRBJ1-2; 8 bases line up with TRBD1. The CDR3 has 14 amino acids. Germline V CDR1 and CDR2: MNHEY, SMNVEV (reference sequence). J lost 3 bases, V lost 4 bases, and 4 bases had no gene match. The chain's CDR3 is CASSSGDRHYGYTF. DNA of the CDR3: TGTGCCAGCAGTTCCGGGGACAGGCACTATGGCTACACCTTC.

The chain has TRBV4-2 and TRBJ2-2; D is perhaps TRBD1 (5 bases). Trimming shortened V by 4 bases and J by 2 bases, and 17 bases separated the two germline ends. Germline CDR1 and CDR2: LGHNA and YNFKEQ. There are 17 residues in the CDR3. The CDR3 sequence is CASSPHVGRANTGELFF. CDR3 bases: TGTGCCAGCAGCCCCCACGTGGGGCGCGCTAACACCGGGGAGCTGTTTTTT.

V and J are TRBV27 and TRBJ2-7; unclear D gene. The length of the CDR3 is 11 residues. Germline lookup yields CDR1 MNHEY and CDR2 SMNVEV (reference sequence). The germline V and J ends were trimmed by 6 bases and 5 bases, with 8 bases remaining between them. CDR3 sequence reads: CASSSMHEQYF. CDR3 DNA sequence: TGTGCCAGCAGCTCAATGCACGAGCAGTACTTC.

The rearrangement uses TRBV19 and TRBJ1-2; 11 nucleotides line up with TRBD1. The germline V gene has CDR1 LNHDA and CDR2 SQIVND (reference sequence). V lost 1 base, J lost 2 bases, and 12 bases stayed unmatched. This CDR3 region has 19 residues. DNA of the CDR3: TGTGCCAGTAGTATAGTAGGACAGGGGGCTCGTATAGGGAACTATGGCTACACCTTC. Translating gives CASSIVGQGARIGNYGYTF.

With regard to this clone: A much larger clonotype is one base distant, so this may be a read error. Other DNA variants within this sample encode the same CDR3. This chain connects TRBV29-1 to TRBJ2-1, with D possibly matching TRBD2 (6 bases). Germline assignment: CDR1 SQVTM and CDR2 ANQGSEA. The CDR3 has 14 residues. For the CDR3, the DNA is TGTAGCGTTAGCCTGGGGGGCTCCTACAATGAGCAGTTCTTC. It encodes CSVSLGGSYNEQFF.

The chain uses TRBV9 and TRBJ2-7; 10 positions match TRBD1. Germline V lookup: CDR1 SGDLS, CDR2 YYNGEE. This CDR3 comprises 15 residues. V shed 3 bases, J shed 5 bases, and the junction held 8 bases outside the gene matches. The CDR3 coding sequence is TGTGCCAGCAGCGAAGGTGGACAGGGGGGCCACGAGCAGTACTTC. This codes for CASSEGGQGGHEQYF.

This clone was counted many times. The J gene is TRBJ2-1, the V gene TRBV4-2, with 11 bases aligning to TRBD1. V lost 0 bases, J lost 6 bases, and 7 bases stayed unmatched. Per germline, CDR1 LGHNA and CDR2 YNFKEQ. The CDR3 runs to 17 residues. The chain's CDR3 is CASSQEFSGQGGNEQFF. The CDR3 DNA sequence: TGTGCCAGCAGCCAAGAGTTTTCGGGACAGGGGGGCAATGAGCAGTTCTTC.

The V gene is TRBV5-1, the J gene TRBJ2-5, with D tentatively TRBD2 (5 bases). Trimming cost V 1 base and J 5 bases, with 9 bases left between them. The germline V gene encodes CDR1 SGHRS and CDR2 YFSETQ. The CDR3 covers 13 residues. The CDR3, as DNA: TGCGCCAGCAGCTTGTTAGTAGCGGAGACCCAGTACTTC. Encoded protein: CASSLLVAETQYF.